Listed below are T cell receptor beta chains from one sample, sequenced in a study of OX40 agonist ivuxolimab in advanced cancers. Clones were read by immunoSEQ multiplex PCR, and TCRdb kept only the in-frame ones, dropping some. The sample lists 55,000 to 70,000 clones, roughly 84% occurring once. This specimen consisted of CD4+ or CD8+ T cells sorted from blood, obtained in a trial of the OX40 agonist ivuxolimab. These receptor sequences come from an adult with an advanced solid tumor such as melanoma, head and neck, liver or kidney cancer. Each CDR3 is given with its conserved first and last residue. Fields, in order: D gene, J gene, clone size, V gene, CDR3 length, CDR3 protein, CDR3 DNA. The D gene is left open where the match is weak. Expanded clones are given a class, and other clones once, few, many or no size at all.

TRBD1 | TRBJ1-4 | - | TRBV29-1 | 13 | CSVATGRNEKLFF | TGCAGCGTGGCGACAGGGCGCAATGAAAAACTGTTTTTT
TRBD1 | TRBJ1-3 | - | TRBV6-1 | 15 | CASTGGFSSGNTIYF | TGTGCCAGCACAGGGGGATTCTCCTCTGGAAACACCATATATTTT
- | TRBJ1-1 | - | TRBV18 | 15 | CASSPLAPPNTEAFF | TGTGCCAGCTCACCTTTGGCCCCCCCGAACACTGAAGCTTTCTTT
- | TRBJ1-5 | - | TRBV19 | 14 | CASSQGLSNQPQHF | TGTGCCAGTAGTCAGGGTTTAAGCAATCAGCCCCAGCATTTT
- | TRBJ2-1 | - | TRBV27 | 17 | CASSSKHSGEVYNEQFF | TGTGCCAGCAGTTCAAAGCATAGTGGTGAAGTCTACAATGAGCAGTTCTTC
- | TRBJ1-2 | few | TRBV30 | 11 | CAWSVGYGYTF | TGTGCCTGGAGTGTTGGCTATGGCTACACCTTC
TRBD1 | TRBJ2-7 | - | TRBV10-2 | 14 | CASRLTGGSYEQYF | TGCGCCAGCAGGTTGACAGGGGGCTCCTACGAGCAGTACTTC
- | TRBJ1-3 | - | TRBV5-8 | 14 | CASSLGQTGNTIYF | TGTGCCAGCAGCTTGGGACAAACTGGAAACACCATATATTTT
TRBD1 | TRBJ1-2 | - | TRBV28 | 15 | CASSPQGQGARGYTF | TGTGCCAGCAGTCCTCAGGGACAGGGGGCGAGGGGCTACACCTTC
TRBD1 | TRBJ1-1 | - | TRBV30 | 15 | CAWSVRRGQSLGAFF | TGTGCCTGGAGTGTTAGGAGGGGGCAGTCCTTAGGAGCTTTCTTT
TRBD2 | TRBJ2-7 | - | TRBV10-2 | 14 | CASSESGGRGEQYF | TGCGCCAGCAGTGAGTCTGGCGGGAGGGGTGAGCAGTACTTC
TRBD1 | TRBJ1-2 | - | TRBV19 | 14 | CASRTTGSNYGYTF | TGTGCCAGTAGGACGACAGGGTCTAACTATGGCTACACCTTC
- | TRBJ2-1 | few | TRBV2 | 16 | CASSEARFVFDNEQFF | TGTGCCAGCAGTGAAGCGCGATTTGTTTTCGACAATGAGCAGTTCTTC
- | TRBJ1-6 | - | TRBV7-8 | 15 | CASRRGTGSNSPLHF | TGTGCCAGCAGACGAGGGACCGGAAGTAATTCACCCCTCCACTTT
TRBD1 | TRBJ1-2 | - | TRBV10-3 | 15 | CAIRKVQGANYGYTF | TGTGCCATCAGAAAAGTACAGGGGGCAAACTATGGCTACACCTTC
TRBD2 | TRBJ2-5 | - | TRBV11-2 | 16 | CASSLDIAGQQETQYF | TGTGCCAGCAGCTTAGATATAGCGGGGCAACAAGAGACCCAGTACTTC
- | TRBJ2-7 | - | TRBV11-2 | 14 | CASTRDGSSYEQYF | TGTGCCAGCACCCGGGACGGCAGCTCCTACGAGCAGTACTTC
- | TRBJ2-7 | - | TRBV5-1 | 15 | CASSLAGQGTYEQYF | TGCGCCAGCAGCTTGGCGGGGCAGGGAACCTACGAGCAGTACTTC
TRBD1 | TRBJ2-2 | - | TRBV7-2 | 17 | CASSRRTGVTKTGELFF | TGTGCCAGCAGTCGTAGGACAGGGGTAACGAAAACCGGGGAGCTGTTTTTT
TRBD1 | TRBJ2-1 | once | TRBV2 | 16 | CASRGTGISSYNEQFF | TGTGCCAGCAGGGGGACAGGGATTAGCTCCTACAATGAGCAGTTCTTC
- | TRBJ1-1 | - | TRBV28 | 14 | CASGGTGLSSEAFF | TGTGCCAGCGGGGGTACAGGGTTAAGCTCTGAAGCTTTCTTT
TRBD1 | TRBJ1-1 | - | TRBV28 | 18 | CASSFYRGPGLVNTEAFF | TGTGCCAGCAGTTTCTACAGGGGGCCCGGTCTGGTGAACACTGAAGCTTTCTTT
TRBD2 | TRBJ2-3 | - | TRBV2 | 16 | CASRQDKREVSNTQYF | TGTGCCAGCCGACAAGATAAGCGGGAGGTATCGAATACGCAGTATTTT
- | TRBJ2-3 | - | TRBV29-1 | 16 | CSVERGRWESTDTQYF | TGCAGCGTTGAAAGAGGGAGGTGGGAAAGCACAGATACGCAGTATTTT
- | TRBJ1-2 | - | TRBV19 | 12 | CASGVGTIGYTF | TGTGCCAGTGGAGTCGGGACAATTGGCTACACCTTC
- | TRBJ2-7 | - | TRBV11-2 | 14 | CASSLSAGGYEQYF | TGTGCCAGCAGCTTATCGGCGGGCGGCTACGAGCAGTACTTC
TRBD2 | TRBJ2-3 | - | TRBV6-1 | 19 | CASSEAFGTSGVYTDTQYF | TGTGCCAGCAGTGAAGCCTTTGGGACTAGCGGGGTTTACACAGATACGCAGTATTTT
TRBD2 | TRBJ2-1 | few | TRBV15 | 15 | CATSKPGLGLNEQFF | TGTGCCACCAGCAAACCGGGACTAGGCCTCAATGAGCAGTTCTTC
- | TRBJ1-5 | - | TRBV7-9 | 13 | CASSLGTAEPQHF | TGTGCCAGCAGCTTAGGGACAGCCGAGCCCCAGCATTTT
TRBD1 | TRBJ2-2 | - | TRBV28 | 15 | CASRTTGGIAGELFF | TGTGCCAGCAGGACTACAGGGGGCATTGCCGGGGAGCTGTTTTTT
- | TRBJ2-7 | - | TRBV5-1 | 19 | CASSLFPGTQGTPSYEQYF | TGCGCCAGCAGCTTGTTCCCCGGGACACAGGGAACCCCCTCCTACGAGCAGTACTTC
TRBD1 | TRBJ2-7 | - | TRBV18 | 16 | CASSPPSGQGFYEQYF | TGTGCCAGCTCACCACCGTCGGGACAGGGTTTCTACGAGCAGTACTTC
- | TRBJ1-1 | - | TRBV28 | 12 | CASSRGHLEAFF | TGTGCCAGCAGTCGGGGACACCTGGAAGCTTTCTTT
- | TRBJ1-1 | - | TRBV29-1 | 14 | CSVALFRGNTEAFF | TGCAGCGTTGCACTTTTCCGGGGGAACACTGAAGCTTTCTTT
- | TRBJ2-1 | - | TRBV9 | 14 | CASSVVAGINEQFF | TGTGCCAGCAGCGTAGTGGCAGGGATTAATGAGCAGTTCTTC
TRBD1 | TRBJ2-7 | once | TRBV7-6 | 15 | CASSLRWTGNYEQYF | TGTGCCAGCAGCTTACGTTGGACAGGGAACTACGAGCAGTACTTC
TRBD1 | TRBJ2-5 | - | TRBV14 | 14 | CASSPRTGGETQYF | TGTGCCAGCAGCCCCCGGACAGGGGGTGAGACCCAGTACTTC
- | TRBJ2-7 | - | TRBV6-6 | 13 | CASSTQPLYEQYF | TGTGCCAGCAGTACACAGCCGCTCTACGAGCAGTACTTC
TRBD1 | TRBJ1-3 | - | TRBV7-3 | 16 | CASSLSGGSAGNTIYF | TGTGCCAGCAGCCTATCAGGGGGATCGGCAGGAAACACCATATATTTT
- | TRBJ2-1 | - | TRBV29-1 | 12 | CSAAGPLDEQFF | TGCAGCGCTGCTGGACCCCTCGATGAGCAGTTCTTC
TRBD2 | TRBJ2-2 | - | TRBV6-1 | 13 | CASRLTSGGELFF | TGTGCCAGCCGCCTGACTAGCGGGGGGGAGCTGTTTTTT
- | TRBJ1-2 | - | TRBV6-5 | 13 | CASRTTANYGYTF | TGTGCCAGCAGAACGACAGCTAACTATGGCTACACCTTC
TRBD1 | TRBJ2-3 | - | TRBV15 | 15 | CATSRGQGDTDTQYF | TGTGCCACCAGCAGAGGACAGGGGGACACAGATACGCAGTATTTT
- | TRBJ2-7 | - | TRBV10-3 | 13 | CAISDTGSYEQYF | TGTGCCATCAGTGATACGGGCTCCTACGAGCAGTACTTC
- | TRBJ2-7 | few | TRBV5-4 | 13 | CASSQGSLREQYF | TGTGCCAGCAGCCAGGGATCCCTTCGCGAGCAGTACTTC
TRBD1 | TRBJ2-1 | - | TRBV9 | 15 | CASSPGTGDYNEQFF | TGTGCCAGCAGCCCCGGGACAGGGGATTACAATGAGCAGTTCTTC
TRBD1 | TRBJ1-1 | - | TRBV27 | 14 | CASSTTGGSTEAFF | TGTGCCAGCAGTACGACAGGGGGGTCGACTGAAGCTTTCTTT
- | TRBJ2-7 | - | TRBV7-2 | 14 | CASSSYRDSYEQYF | TGTGCCAGCAGCTCATACAGGGACTCCTACGAGCAGTACTTC
- | TRBJ2-2 | - | TRBV5-1 | 15 | CASSLAFGDTGELFF | TGCGCCAGCAGCTTGGCGTTTGGGGACACCGGGGAGCTGTTTTTT